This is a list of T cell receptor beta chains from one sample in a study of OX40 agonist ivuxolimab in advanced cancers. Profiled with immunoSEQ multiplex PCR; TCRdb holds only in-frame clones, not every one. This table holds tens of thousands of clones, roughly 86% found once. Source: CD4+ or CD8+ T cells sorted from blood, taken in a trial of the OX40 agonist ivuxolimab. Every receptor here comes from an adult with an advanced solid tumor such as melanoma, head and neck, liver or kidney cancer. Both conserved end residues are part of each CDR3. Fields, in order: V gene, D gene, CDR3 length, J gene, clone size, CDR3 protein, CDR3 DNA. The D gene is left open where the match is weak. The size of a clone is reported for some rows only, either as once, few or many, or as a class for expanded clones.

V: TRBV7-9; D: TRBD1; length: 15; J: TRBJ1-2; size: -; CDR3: CASSYSDRVSYGYTF; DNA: TGTGCCAGCAGCTATTCGGACAGGGTCAGCTATGGCTACACCTTC
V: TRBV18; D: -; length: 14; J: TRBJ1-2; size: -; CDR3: CASSHPGSPYGYTF; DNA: TGTGCCAGCTCACATCCGGGAAGTCCCTATGGCTACACCTTC
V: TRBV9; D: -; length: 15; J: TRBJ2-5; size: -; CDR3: CASSGPGRTQETQYF; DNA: TGTGCCAGCAGCGGCCCGGGGCGGACCCAAGAGACCCAGTACTTC
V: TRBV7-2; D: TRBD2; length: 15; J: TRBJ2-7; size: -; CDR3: CASSLVAGITYEQYF; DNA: TGTGCCAGCAGCTTAGTAGCGGGGATAACCTACGAGCAGTACTTC
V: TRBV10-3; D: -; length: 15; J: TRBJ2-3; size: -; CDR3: CAISVDSGVTDTQYF; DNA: TGTGCCATCAGTGTCGATTCAGGAGTCACAGATACGCAGTATTTT
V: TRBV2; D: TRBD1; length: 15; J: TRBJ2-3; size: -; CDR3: CASTLPQGGTDTQYF; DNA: TGTGCCAGCACACTACCACAGGGGGGCACAGATACGCAGTATTTT
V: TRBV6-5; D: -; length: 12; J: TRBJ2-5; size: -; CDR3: CASSSRGETQYF; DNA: TGTGCCAGCAGCTCGCGGGGAGAGACCCAGTACTTC
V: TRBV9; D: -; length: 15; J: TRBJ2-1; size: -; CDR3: CASSPQPTAYNEQFF; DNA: TGTGCCAGCAGTCCCCAGCCAACCGCCTACAATGAGCAGTTCTTC
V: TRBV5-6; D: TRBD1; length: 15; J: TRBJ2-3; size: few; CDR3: CASLTGQGATDTQYF; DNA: TGTGCCAGCTTAACGGGACAGGGAGCGACAGATACGCAGTATTTT
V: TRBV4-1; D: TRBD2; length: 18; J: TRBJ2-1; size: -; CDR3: CASSQSPPLAGVPNEQFF; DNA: TGCGCCAGCAGCCAATCTCCCCCACTAGCGGGGGTCCCCAATGAGCAGTTCTTC
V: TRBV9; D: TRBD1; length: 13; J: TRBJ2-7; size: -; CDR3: CASSVDRGREQYF; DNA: TGTGCCAGCAGCGTGGACAGGGGGCGCGAGCAGTACTTC
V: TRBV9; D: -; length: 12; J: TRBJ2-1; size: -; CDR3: CASEGSYNEQFF; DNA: TGTGCCAGCGAGGGCAGCTACAATGAGCAGTTCTTC
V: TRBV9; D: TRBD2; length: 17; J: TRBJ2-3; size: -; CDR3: CASSVRLAGASTDTQYF; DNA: TGTGCCAGCAGCGTCCGACTAGCGGGGGCTAGCACAGATACGCAGTATTTT
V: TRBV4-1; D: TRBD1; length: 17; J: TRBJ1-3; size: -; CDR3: CASSQMTGLNSGNTIYF; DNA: TGCGCCAGCAGCCAAATGACAGGGTTGAACTCTGGAAACACCATATATTTT